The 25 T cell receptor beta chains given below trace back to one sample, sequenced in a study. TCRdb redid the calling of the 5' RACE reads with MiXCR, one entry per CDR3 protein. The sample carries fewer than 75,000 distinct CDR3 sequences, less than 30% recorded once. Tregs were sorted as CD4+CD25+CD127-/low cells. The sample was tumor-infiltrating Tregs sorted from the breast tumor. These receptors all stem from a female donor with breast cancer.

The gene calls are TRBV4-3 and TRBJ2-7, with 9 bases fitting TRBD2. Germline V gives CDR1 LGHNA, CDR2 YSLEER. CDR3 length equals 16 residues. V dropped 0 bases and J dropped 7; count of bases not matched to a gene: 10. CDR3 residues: CASSQDLSGRFREQYF. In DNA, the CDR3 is TGCGCCAGCAGCCAAGATCTCAGCGGGAGGTTTCGGGAGCAGTACTTC.

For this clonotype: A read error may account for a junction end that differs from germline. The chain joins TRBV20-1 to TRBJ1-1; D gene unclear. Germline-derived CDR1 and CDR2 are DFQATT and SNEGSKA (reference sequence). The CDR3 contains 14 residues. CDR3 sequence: CGASLPVTNTEAFF. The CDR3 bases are TGCGGTGCTAGTCTTCCAGTAACTAACACTGAAGCTTTCTTT.

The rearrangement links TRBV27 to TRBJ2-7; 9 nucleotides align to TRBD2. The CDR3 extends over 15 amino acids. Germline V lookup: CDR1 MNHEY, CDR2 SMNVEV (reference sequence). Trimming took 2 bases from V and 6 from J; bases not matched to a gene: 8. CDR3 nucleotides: TGTGCCAGCAGTTTACTGGTAGCGGGAGTGGGCGAGCAGTACTTC. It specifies CASSLLVAGVGEQYF.

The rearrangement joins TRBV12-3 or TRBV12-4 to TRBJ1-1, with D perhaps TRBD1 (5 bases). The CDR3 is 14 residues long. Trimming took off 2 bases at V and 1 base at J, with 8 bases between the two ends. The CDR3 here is CASSLKGKNTEAFF. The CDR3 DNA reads TGTGCCAGCAGTTTAAAGGGGAAGAACACTGAAGCTTTCTTT.

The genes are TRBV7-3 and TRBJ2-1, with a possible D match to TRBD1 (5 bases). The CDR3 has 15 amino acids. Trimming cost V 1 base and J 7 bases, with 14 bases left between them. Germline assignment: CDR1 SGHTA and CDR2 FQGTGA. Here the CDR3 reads CASSLKVGLGNEQFF. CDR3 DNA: TGTGCCAGCAGCTTAAAGGTGGGGCTAGGGAATGAGCAGTTCTTC.

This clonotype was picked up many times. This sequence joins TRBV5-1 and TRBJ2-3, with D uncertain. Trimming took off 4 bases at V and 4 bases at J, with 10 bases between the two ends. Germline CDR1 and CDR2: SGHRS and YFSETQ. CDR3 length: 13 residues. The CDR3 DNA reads TGCGCCAGCAGCCCCCAAGGCTCAGATACGCAGTATTTT. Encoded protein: CASSPQGSDTQYF.

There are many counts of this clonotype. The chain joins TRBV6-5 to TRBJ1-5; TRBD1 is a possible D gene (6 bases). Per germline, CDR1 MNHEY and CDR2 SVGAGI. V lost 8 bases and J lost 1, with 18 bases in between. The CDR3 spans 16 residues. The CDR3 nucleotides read TGTGCCAGCCGTCGTCTTACAGGGATGAGCAATCAGCCCCAGCATTTT. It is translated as CASRRLTGMSNQPQHF.

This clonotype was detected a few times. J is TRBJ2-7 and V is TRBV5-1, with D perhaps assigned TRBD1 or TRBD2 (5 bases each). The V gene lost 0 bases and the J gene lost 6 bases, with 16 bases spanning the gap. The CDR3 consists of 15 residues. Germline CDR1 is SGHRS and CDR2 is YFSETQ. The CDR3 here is CASSLGETWGSEQYF. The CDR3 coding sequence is TGCGCCAGCAGCTTGGGGGAGACATGGGGCTCCGAGCAGTACTTC.

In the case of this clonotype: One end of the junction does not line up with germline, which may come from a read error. The CDR3 DNA reads TGTGCCACCAGTGGGGGCAGCTCCTACGAGCAGTACTTC. It yields the protein CATSGGSSYEQYF. This chain connects TRBV10-3 to TRBJ2-7; a possible D gene is TRBD1 (6 bases). Germline lookup yields CDR1 ENHRY and CDR2 SYGVKD. The CDR3 is made up of 13 amino acids.

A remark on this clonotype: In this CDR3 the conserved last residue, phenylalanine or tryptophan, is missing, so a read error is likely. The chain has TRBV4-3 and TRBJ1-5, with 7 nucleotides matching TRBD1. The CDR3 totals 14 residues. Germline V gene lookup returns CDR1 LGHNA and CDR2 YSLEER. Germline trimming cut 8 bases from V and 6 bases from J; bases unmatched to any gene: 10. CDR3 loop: CASGRGRGFQPQHV. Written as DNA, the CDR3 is TGCGCCAGCGGCCGGGGCAGGGGGTTTCAGCCCCAGCATGTT.

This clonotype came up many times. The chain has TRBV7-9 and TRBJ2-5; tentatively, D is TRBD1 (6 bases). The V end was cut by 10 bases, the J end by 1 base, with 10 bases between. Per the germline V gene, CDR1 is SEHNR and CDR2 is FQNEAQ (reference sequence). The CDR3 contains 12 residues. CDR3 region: CAIGDTQETQYF. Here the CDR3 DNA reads TGTGCCATCGGGGACACCCAAGAGACCCAGTACTTC.

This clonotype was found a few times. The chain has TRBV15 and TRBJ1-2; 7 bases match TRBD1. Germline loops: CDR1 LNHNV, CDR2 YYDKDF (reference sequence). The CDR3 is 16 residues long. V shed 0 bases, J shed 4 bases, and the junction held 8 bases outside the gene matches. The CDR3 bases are TGTGCCACCAGCAGAGATGGGACGGGACAGACCTATGGCTACACCTTC. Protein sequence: CATSRDGTGQTYGYTF.

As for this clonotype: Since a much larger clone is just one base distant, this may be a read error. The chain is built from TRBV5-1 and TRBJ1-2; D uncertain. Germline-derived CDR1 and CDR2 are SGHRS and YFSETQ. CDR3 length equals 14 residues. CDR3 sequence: CTSSLEVGSYGYTF. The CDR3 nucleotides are TGCACCAGCAGCTTGGAAGTGGGGAGTTATGGCTACACCTTC.

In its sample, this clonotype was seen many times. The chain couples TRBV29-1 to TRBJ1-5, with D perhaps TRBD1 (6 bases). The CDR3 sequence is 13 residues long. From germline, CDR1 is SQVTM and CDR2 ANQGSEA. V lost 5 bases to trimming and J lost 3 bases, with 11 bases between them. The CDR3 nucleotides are TGCAGCGTTCGGGACAACCACAATCAGCCCCAGCATTTT. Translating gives CSVRDNHNQPQHF.

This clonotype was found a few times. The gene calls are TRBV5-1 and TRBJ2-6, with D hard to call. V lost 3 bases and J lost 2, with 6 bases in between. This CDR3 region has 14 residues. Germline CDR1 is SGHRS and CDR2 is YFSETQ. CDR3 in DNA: TGCGCCAGCAGCTCTGCCACTGGGGCCAACGTCCTGACTTTC. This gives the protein CASSSATGANVLTF.

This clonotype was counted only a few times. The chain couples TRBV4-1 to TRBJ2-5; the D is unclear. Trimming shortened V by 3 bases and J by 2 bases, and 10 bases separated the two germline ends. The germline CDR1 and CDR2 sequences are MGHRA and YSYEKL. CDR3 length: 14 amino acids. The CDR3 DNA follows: TGCGCCAGCAGCCACCTAGGCTCGCAAGAGACCCAGTACTTC. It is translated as CASSHLGSQETQYF.

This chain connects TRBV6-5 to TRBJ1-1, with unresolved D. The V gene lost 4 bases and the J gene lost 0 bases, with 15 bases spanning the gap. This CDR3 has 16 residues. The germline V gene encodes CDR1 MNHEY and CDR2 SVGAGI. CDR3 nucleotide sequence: TGTGCCAGCAGTTTGGAGGGTCGAGGGATGAACACTGAAGCTTTCTTT. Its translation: CASSLEGRGMNTEAFF.

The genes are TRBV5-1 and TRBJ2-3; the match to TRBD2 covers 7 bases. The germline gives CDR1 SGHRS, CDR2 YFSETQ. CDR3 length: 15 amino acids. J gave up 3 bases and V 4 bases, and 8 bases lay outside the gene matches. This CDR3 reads CASSTREEFTDTQYF. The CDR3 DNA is TGCGCCAGCAGCACTCGGGAGGAATTTACAGATACGCAGTATTTT. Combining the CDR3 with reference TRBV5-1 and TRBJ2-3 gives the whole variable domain KAGVTQTPRYLIKTRGQQVTLSCSPISGHRSVSWYQQTPGQGLQFLFEYFSETQRNKGNFPGRFSGRQFSNSRSEMNVSTLELGDSALYLCASSTREEFTDTQYFGPGTRLTVL.

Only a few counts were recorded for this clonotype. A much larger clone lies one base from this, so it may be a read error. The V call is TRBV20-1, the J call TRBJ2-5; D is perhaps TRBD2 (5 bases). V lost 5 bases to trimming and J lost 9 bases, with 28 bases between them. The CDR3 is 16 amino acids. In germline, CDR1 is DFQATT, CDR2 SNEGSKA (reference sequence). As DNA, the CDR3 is TGCAGTGCTGCCCCCCGCCAGAGGGATCTATTACTGGCCCAGTACTTC. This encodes CSAAPRQRDLLLAQYF.

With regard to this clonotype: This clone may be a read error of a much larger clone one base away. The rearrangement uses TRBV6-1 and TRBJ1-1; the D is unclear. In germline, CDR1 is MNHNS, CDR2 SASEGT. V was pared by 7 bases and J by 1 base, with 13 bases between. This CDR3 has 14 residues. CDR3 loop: CASTIDKGNTEAFF. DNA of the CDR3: TGTGCCAGCACCATAGACAAGGGGAACACTGAAGCTTTCTTT.

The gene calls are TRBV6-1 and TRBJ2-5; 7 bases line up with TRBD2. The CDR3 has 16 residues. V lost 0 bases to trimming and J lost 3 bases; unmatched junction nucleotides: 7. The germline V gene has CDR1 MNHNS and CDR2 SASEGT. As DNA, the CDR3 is TGTGCCAGCAGTGAAGCGGCGAGCGGGGCAAAAGAGACCCAGTACTTC. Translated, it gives CASSEAASGAKETQYF.

CDR3 DNA: TGCAGCGCAACCAAGGTAGAGCAATATGGCTACACCTTC. It is translated as CSATKVEQYGYTF. The V gene is TRBV29-1, the J gene TRBJ1-2; no definite D call. The CDR3 length is 13 residues. The germline V gene has CDR1 SQVTM and CDR2 ANQGSEA. V lost 7 bases, J lost 5 bases, and 17 bases lay in between.

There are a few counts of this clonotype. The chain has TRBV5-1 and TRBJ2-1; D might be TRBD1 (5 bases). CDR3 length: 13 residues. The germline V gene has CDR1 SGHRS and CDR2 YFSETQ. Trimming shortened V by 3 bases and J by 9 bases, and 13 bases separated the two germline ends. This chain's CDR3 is CASSSTDLGEQFF. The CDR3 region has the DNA TGCGCCAGCAGCTCGACAGATCTCGGTGAGCAGTTCTTC.

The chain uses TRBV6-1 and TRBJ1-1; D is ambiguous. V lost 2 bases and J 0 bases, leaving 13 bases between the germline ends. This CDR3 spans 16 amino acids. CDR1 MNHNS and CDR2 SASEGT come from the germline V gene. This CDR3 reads CASSERTNRVNTEAFF. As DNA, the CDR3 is TGTGCCAGCAGTGAACGAACAAACCGTGTGAACACTGAAGCTTTCTTT.

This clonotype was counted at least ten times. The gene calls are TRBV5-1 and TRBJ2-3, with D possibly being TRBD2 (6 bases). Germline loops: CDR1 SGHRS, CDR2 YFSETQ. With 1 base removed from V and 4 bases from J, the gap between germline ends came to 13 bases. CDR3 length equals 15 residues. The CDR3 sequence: CASSLTGVVPDTQYF. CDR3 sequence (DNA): TGCGCCAGCAGCTTGACGGGAGTGGTCCCAGATACGCAGTATTTT.